The next 2 T cell receptor beta chains were all read from a single sample in a study of neurological immune-mediated disorders. Indicated time point: longitudinal time-point 1 (baseline). From the 5' RACE reads, TCRdb called clonotypes with MiXCR, one entry per CDR3 protein. The data show tens of thousands of distinct CDR3 sequences, about 13% seen once. Sequenced sample: PBMCs. These receptor sequences come from a female donor with HTLV-1-associated myelopathy (HAM/TSP).

This clonotype was found many times. This chain connects TRBV29-1 to TRBJ1-1; 7 positions agree with TRBD1. The trim removed 7 bases at V and 0 bases at J, leaving 5 bases unmatched. CDR3 length: 13 residues. Germline V gene sequence: CDR1 SQVTM, CDR2 ANQGSEA. The CDR3 reads CSAQGQLNTEAFF. The CDR3 nucleotides are TGCAGCGCCCAGGGACAGTTGAACACTGAAGCTTTCTTT.

As to this clonotype: With a much larger clone just one base away, this may be a read error. The rearrangement links TRBV7-9 to TRBJ2-3, with D possibly matching TRBD1 (6 bases). The germline V and J ends were trimmed by 2 bases and 1 base, with 13 bases remaining between them. CDR1 SEHNR and CDR2 FQNEAQ come from the germline V gene (reference sequence). The CDR3 is 16 residues long. The CDR3 DNA sequence: TGTGCCAGCAGCTTACGTGCAGGGGTGGGCACAGATACGCAGTATTTT. Translation gives CASSLRAGVGTDTQYF.